This T cell receptor beta chain emerged from a study of T cells in Graves' hyperthyroidism and ophthalmopathy. Regarding the study as a whole: Ophthalmopathy was predicted by the model a median of about six months ahead of onset. Clonotypes that were expanded in thyroid above 0.001 mostly appeared in blood too.

Trimming left V 3 bases short and J 6 bases short, with 6 bases between. The CDR3 length is 12 residues. The source material, RNA transcripts, was used to amplify TCR beta CDR3 regions. Researchers ran a first-round RT-PCR on the TCR CDR3 using the HTBI primer set. One entry per CDR3 protein, called by TCRdb with MiXCR from the multiplex PCR reads. This table has 530,000 or so distinct CDR3 sequences, roughly 25% appearing once. Duration under 3 months, a NOSPECS grade of at least 4, and a Clinical Activity Score of at least 3 characterized the ophthalmopathy patients. As to this clonotype: Its antigen is unknown.

Sequencing used blood. The chain recombines TRBV12-3 or TRBV12-4 with TRBJ1-5; no clear D. The TCR comes from a woman in her 30s with Graves' ophthalmopathy. The CDR3 sequence is CASSLEFQPQHF. As DNA, the CDR3 is TGTGCCAGCAGTTTGGAATTTCAGCCCCAGCATTTT.